This TCR beta chain was sequenced in a study of T-cell reconstitution after alpha-beta-depleted transplantation in children. This clonotype was seen a handful of times. CDR3 size: 13 residues. The V and J ends lost 5 bases and 8 bases respectively, with 13 bases between them. A library of TCRbeta sequences, prepared with unique molecular identifiers, was generated. MiXCR, run by TCRdb on the PCR reads, gives a single entry per CDR3 protein. The sample lists some 490,000 distinct CDR3 sequences; 9.5% to 15% were seen once. Sequencing used PBMCs from the stem cell graft donor, obtained from the stem cell graft. This chain connects TRBV12-3 or TRBV12-4 to TRBJ2-4, with D possibly TRBD1 on 5 matching bases. The TCR sequence derives from a human donor who donated a stem cell graft to a child with combined immunodeficiency. The CDR3 loop reads CASSQGLGDIQYF. CDR3 DNA: TGTGCCAGCAGTCAGGGTCTGGGCGACATTCAGTACTTC.